Presented here are 4 T cell receptor beta chains from one specimen sequenced in a study of blood T cell repertoires in COVID-19 (dated by TCRdb to about 2020). Libraries were prepared through the immunoSEQ multiplex PCR assay. TCRdb holds this immuneACCESS table with in-frame rearrangements only. Some clones are missing; in checked studies, unresolved V genes explain under half, and the rest has no known cause. The sample table lists tens of thousands of clones, roughly 87% of them with a count of one. Jointly, the top ten make up 7% to 8.5% of the sample. Sequencing was carried out using peripheral blood. The receptors shown here come from a man aged 55 to 70 with active COVID-19.

CDR3 nucleotide sequence: TGTGCCAGCCTCGTGGCCACTGAAGCTTTCTTT. Its translation: CASLVATEAFF. The V call is TRBV7-8, the J call TRBJ1-1; D is uncertain. Germline assignment: CDR1 SGHVS and CDR2 FQNEAQ. V lost 8 bases, J lost 4 bases, and 8 bases lay in between. The CDR3 totals 11 residues.

The chain has TRBV30 and TRBJ2-7; 8 bases match TRBD2. The CDR3 length is 15 residues. The germline gives CDR1 GTSNPN, CDR2 SVGIG (reference sequence). With 0 bases clipped from V and 5 bases from J, the junction kept 9 bases outside the gene matches. The CDR3 spells CAWSVRSSGYNEQYF. CDR3 nucleotides: TGTGCCTGGAGTGTACGGTCTAGCGGGTACAACGAGCAGTACTTC.

The V gene is TRBV4-2, the J gene TRBJ1-6; 10 bases are a match to TRBD1. V gave up 0 bases and J gave up 4 bases; unmatched junction bases: 3. The CDR3 runs 17 residues. From germline, CDR1 is LGHNA and CDR2 YNFKEQ. This CDR3 is CASSQEGQGNYNSPLHF. CDR3 bases: TGTGCCAGCAGCCAAGAGGGACAGGGGAATTATAATTCACCCCTCCACTTT.

In its sample, this clone was seen once. The genes are TRBV6-4 and TRBJ2-1; TRBD2 matches 8 bases. CDR3 size: 15 residues. V shed 4 bases and J 5 bases; nucleotides not matched to a gene: 7. Per the germline V gene, CDR1 is MRHNA and CDR2 is SNTAGT. In DNA, the CDR3 is TGTGCCAGCAGTGCCTTTGCGGGAGGTAACAATGAGCAGTTCTTC. Residues: CASSAFAGGNNEQFF.